This TCR beta chain was recorded in a study of shared clonotypes between healthy human individuals. Sequencing was performed with immunoSEQ multiplex PCR; in TCRdb, only in-frame clones are kept and a portion is missing. The table shows around 1.6 million clones, with about 98% occurring only once. Concerning this clone: The target antigen is unknown. In the same sample, other DNA sequences code for this CDR3.

Broader study findings: It was expected that sequencing depth would affect clonotype sharing among donors. The researchers took only blood, and tissue repertoires probably look different.

The authors divided CD4+ cells into CD45RA+ naive and CD45RA-negative memory subsets. Germline V CDR1 and CDR2: SGDLS, YYNGEE. Trimming cost V 0 bases and J 2 bases, with 12 bases left between them. The CDR3 covers 15 residues. The clonotype originates from a man aged 25-45 years in good health. The rearrangement links TRBV9 to TRBJ2-7; maybe TRBD2 (6 bases). Sequenced sample: naive CD4+ T cells sorted from blood. Stated subset: CD45RA+ positively selected. The CDR3 bases are TGTGCCAGCAGCGTAGCCGGGACTGGCACCTACGAGCAGTACTTC. Translated: CASSVAGTGTYEQYF.